The clone carrying this T cell receptor (beta chain) was seen many times. This record belongs to a study of T-cell reconstitution after alpha-beta-depleted transplantation in children. Construction of the TCRbeta library involved unique molecular identifiers. In TCRdb, the PCR reads were re-called with MiXCR into one record per CDR3 protein. The sample has over 550,000 distinct CDR3 sequences; roughly a tenth are singletons. The TCR comes from a human donor who donated a stem cell graft to a child with acute myeloid leukemia. Sequenced material: PBMCs from the stem cell graft donor, taken from the stem cell graft.

CDR3 DNA sequence: TGTGCCACCAGTGATTTGGTCTCTAGCGGCGATGAGCAGTTCTTC. Translated: CATSDLVSSGDEQFF. This chain joins TRBV24-1 and TRBJ2-1; the match to TRBD2 covers 7 bases. V shed 0 bases and J 8 bases; nucleotides not matched to a gene: 6. This CDR3 spans 15 amino acids. The germline CDR1 and CDR2 sequences are KGHDR and SFDVKD.